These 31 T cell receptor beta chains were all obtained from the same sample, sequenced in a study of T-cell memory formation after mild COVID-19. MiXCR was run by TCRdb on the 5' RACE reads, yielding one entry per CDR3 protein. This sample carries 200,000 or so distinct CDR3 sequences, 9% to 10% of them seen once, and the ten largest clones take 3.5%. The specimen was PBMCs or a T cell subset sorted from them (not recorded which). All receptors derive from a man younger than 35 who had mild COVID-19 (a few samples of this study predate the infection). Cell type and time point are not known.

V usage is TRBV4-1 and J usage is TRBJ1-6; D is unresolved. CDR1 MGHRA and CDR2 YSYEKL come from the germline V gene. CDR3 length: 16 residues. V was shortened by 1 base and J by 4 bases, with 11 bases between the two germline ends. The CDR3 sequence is CASSQVLKVYNSPLHF. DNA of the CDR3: TGCGCCAGCAGCCAAGTCCTGAAAGTATATAATTCACCCCTCCACTTT.

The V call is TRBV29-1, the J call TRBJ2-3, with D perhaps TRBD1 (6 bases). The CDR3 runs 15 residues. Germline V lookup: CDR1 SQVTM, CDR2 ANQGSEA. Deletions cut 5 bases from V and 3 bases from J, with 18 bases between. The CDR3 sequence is CSVQPQGFRTDTQYF. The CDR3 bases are TGCAGCGTTCAACCACAGGGATTCCGAACAGATACGCAGTATTTT.

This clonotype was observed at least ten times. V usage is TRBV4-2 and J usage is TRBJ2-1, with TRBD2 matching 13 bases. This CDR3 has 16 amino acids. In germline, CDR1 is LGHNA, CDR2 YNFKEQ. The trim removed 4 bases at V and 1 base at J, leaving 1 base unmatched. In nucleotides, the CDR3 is TGTGCCAGCAGCCTACTAGCGGGGGGGTCCTACAATGAGCAGTTCTTC. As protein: CASSLLAGGSYNEQFF.

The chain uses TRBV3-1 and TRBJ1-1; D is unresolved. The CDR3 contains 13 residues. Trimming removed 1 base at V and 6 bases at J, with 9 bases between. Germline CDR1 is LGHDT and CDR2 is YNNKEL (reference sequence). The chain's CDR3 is CASSQVSRAEAFF. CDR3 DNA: TGTGCCAGCAGCCAAGTGAGTCGAGCTGAAGCTTTCTTT. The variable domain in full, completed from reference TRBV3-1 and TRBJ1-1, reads DTAVSQTPKYLVTQMGNDKSIKCEQNLGHDTMYWYKQDSKKFLKIMFSYNNKELIINETVPNRFSPKSPDKAHLNLHINSLELGDSAVYFCASSQVSRAEAFFGQGTRLTVV.

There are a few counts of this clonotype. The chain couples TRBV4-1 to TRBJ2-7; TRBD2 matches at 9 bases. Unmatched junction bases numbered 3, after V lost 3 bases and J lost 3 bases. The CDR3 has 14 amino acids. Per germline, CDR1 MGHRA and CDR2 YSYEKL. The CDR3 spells CASSQGLAIYEQYF. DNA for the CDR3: TGCGCCAGCAGCCAGGGACTAGCAATCTACGAGCAGTACTTC.

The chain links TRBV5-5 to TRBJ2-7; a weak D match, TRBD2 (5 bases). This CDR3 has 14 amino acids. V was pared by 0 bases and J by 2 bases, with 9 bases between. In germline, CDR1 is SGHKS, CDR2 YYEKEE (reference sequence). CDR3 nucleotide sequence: TGTGCCAGCAGCTTGGTGGGAGCCACCTACGAGCAGTACGTC. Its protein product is CASSLVGATYEQYV.

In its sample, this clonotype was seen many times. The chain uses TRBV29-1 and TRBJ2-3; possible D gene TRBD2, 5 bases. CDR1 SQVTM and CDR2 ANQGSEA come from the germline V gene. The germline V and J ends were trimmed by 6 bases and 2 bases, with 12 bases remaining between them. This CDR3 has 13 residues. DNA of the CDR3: TGCAGCGTCGAGGGTTTTCCCACAGATACGCAGTATTTT. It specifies CSVEGFPTDTQYF.

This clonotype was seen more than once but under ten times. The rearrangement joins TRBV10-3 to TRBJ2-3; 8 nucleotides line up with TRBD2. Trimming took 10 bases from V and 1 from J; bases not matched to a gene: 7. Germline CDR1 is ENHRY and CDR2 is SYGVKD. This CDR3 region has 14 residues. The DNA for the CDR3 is TGTGCCACCCGGGGGGGGAAAGGCACAGATACGCAGTATTTT. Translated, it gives CATRGGKGTDTQYF.

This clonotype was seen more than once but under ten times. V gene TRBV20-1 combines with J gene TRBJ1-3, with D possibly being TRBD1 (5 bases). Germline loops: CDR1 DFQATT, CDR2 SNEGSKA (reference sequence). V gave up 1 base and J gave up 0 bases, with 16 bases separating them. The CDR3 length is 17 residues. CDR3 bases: TGCAGTGCTAGAGTTGAGGGGCCGACTAACTCTGGAAACACCATATATTTT. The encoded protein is CSARVEGPTNSGNTIYF.

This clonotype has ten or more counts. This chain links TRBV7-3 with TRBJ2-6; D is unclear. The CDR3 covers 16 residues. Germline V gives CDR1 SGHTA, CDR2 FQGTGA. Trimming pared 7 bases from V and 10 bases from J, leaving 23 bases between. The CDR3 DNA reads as TGTGCCAGCACCACCCACTGGGCAGCGAGGTTTAACGTCCTGACTTTC. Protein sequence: CASTTHWAARFNVLTF.

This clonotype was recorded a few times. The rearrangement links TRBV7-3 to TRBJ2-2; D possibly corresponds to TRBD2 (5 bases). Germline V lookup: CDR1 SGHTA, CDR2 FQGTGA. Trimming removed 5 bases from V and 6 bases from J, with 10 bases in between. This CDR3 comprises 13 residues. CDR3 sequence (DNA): TGTGCCAGCAGCCCGAGGGATTCCGGGGAGCTGTTTTTT. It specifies CASSPRDSGELFF.

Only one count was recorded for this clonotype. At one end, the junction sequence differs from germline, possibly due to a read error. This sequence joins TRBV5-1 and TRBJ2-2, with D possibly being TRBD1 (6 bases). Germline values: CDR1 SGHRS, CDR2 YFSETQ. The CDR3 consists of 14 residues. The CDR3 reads CDSSSQGNTGELFF. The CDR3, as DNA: TGCGACAGCAGCTCACAGGGTAACACCGGGGAGCTGTTTTTT.

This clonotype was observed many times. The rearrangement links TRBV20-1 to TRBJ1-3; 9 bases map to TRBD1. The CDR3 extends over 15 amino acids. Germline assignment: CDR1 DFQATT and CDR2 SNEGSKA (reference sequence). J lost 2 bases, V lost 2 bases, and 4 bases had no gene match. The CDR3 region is CSARPGQGPGNTIYF. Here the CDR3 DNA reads TGCAGTGCTAGACCGGGACAGGGACCTGGAAACACCATATATTTT.

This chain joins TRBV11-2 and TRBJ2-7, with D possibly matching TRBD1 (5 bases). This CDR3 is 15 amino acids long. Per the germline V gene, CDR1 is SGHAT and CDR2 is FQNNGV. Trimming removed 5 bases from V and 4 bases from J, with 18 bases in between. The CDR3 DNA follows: TGTGCCAGCAGCCCCCGATGGGGCAGGAATTACGAGCAGTACTTC. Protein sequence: CASSPRWGRNYEQYF. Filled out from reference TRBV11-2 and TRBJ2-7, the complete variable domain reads EAGVAQSPRYKIIEKRQSVAFWCNPISGHATLYWYQQILGQGPKLLIQFQNNGVVDDSQLPKDRFSAERLKGVDSTLKIQPAKLEDSAVYLCASSPRWGRNYEQYFGPGTRLTVT.

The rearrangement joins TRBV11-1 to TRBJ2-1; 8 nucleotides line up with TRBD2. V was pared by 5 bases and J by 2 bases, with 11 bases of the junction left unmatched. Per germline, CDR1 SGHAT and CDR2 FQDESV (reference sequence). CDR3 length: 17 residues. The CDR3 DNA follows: TGTGCCAGCAGCCCGCGGGGGGCGGGGGAGGCCTACAATGAGCAGTTCTTC. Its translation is CASSPRGAGEAYNEQFF.

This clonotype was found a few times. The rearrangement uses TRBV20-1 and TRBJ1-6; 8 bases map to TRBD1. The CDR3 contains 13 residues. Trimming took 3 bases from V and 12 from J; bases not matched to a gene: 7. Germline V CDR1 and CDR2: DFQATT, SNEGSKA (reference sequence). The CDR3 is CSARRTGLEPLHF. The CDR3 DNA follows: TGCAGTGCTAGGCGGACAGGGCTTGAACCCCTCCACTTT.

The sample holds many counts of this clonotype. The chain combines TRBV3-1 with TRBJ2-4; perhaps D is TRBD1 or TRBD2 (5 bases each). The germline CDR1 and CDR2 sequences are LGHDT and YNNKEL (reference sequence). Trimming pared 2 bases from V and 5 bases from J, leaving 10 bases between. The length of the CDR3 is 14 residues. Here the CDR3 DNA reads TGTGCCAGCAGCCAACGGGACGGAGAAAACATTCAGTACTTC. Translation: CASSQRDGENIQYF.

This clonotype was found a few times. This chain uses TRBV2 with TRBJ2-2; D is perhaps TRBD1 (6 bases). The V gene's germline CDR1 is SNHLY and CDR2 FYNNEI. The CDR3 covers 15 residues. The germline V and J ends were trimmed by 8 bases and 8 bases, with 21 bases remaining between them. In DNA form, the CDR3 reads TGTGCCAGCTTCAGGGGTAATACTCGCTCGGGGGAGCTGTTTTTT. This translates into CASFRGNTRSGELFF.

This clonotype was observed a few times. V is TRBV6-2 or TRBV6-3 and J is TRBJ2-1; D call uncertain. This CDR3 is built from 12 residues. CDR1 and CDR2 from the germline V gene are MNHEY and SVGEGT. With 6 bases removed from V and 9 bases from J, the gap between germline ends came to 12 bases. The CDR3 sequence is CASRGRRGEQFF. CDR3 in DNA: TGTGCCAGCAGGGGCCGGCGAGGTGAGCAGTTCTTC.

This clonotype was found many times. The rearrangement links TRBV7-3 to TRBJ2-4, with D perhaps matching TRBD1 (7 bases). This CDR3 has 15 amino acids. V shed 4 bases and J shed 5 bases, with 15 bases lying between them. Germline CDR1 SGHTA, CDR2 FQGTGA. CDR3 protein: CASSYRGDRQNIQYF. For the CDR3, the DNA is TGTGCCAGCAGCTACCGCGGGGACAGACAAAACATTCAGTACTTC. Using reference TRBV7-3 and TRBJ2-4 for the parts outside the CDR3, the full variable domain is GAGVSQTPSNKVTEKGKYVELRCDPISGHTALYWYRQSLGQGPEFLIYFQGTGAADDSGLPNDRFFAVRPEGSVSTLKIQRTERGDSAVYLCASSYRGDRQNIQYFGAGTRLSVL.

CDR3 in DNA: TGTGCCAGCAGCCCAAGGCCTTACAGGGGACGGAAGGGGATGAACACTGAAGCTTTCTTT. Its protein product is CASSPRPYRGRKGMNTEAFF. The chain carries TRBV7-2 and TRBJ1-1; 7 bases fit TRBD1. The V gene end was trimmed by 5 bases and the J gene end by 0 bases; junction bases not matched to a gene: 21. CDR1 is SGHTA and CDR2 is FQGNSA in the germline V gene. This CDR3 is built from 20 residues.

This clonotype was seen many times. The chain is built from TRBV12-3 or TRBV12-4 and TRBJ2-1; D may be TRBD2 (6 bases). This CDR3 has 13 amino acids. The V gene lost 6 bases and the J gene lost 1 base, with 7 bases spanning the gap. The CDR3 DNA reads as TGTGCCAGCAGGGAGGGTTCCTACAATGAGCAGTTCTTC. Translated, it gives CASREGSYNEQFF.

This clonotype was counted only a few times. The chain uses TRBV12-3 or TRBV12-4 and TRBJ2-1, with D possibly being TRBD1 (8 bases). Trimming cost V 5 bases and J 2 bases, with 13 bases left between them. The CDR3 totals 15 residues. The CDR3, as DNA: TGTGCCAGCAGTGCTACAGGGGGGGCCTACAATGAGCAGTTCTTC. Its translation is CASSATGGAYNEQFF.

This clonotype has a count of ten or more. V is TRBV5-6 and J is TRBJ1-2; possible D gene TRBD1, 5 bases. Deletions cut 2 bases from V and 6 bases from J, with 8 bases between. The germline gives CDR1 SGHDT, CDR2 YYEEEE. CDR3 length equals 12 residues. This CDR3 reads CASSFRANGYTF. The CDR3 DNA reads TGTGCCAGCAGCTTCAGGGCAAATGGCTACACCTTC.

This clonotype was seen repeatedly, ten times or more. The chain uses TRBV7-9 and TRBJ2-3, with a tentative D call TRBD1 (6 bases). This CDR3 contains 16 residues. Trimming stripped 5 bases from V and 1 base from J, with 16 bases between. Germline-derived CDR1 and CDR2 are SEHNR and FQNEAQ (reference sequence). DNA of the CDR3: TGTGCCAGCAGCCCCAGGGGTGGGCGCCGCACAGATACGCAGTATTTT. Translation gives CASSPRGGRRTDTQYF.

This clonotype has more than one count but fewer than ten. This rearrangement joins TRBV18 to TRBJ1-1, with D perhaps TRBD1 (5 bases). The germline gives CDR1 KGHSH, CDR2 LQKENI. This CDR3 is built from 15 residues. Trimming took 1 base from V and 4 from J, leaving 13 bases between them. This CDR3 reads CASSPLEGKSTEAFF. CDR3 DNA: TGTGCCAGCTCACCACTAGAGGGGAAAAGCACTGAAGCTTTCTTT.

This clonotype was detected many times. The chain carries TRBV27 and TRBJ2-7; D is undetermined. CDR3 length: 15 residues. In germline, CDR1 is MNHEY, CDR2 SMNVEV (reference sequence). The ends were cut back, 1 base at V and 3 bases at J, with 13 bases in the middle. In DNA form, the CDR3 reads TGTGCCAGCAGTTTATATGGGGAATACGGCTACGAGCAGTACTTC. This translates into CASSLYGEYGYEQYF.

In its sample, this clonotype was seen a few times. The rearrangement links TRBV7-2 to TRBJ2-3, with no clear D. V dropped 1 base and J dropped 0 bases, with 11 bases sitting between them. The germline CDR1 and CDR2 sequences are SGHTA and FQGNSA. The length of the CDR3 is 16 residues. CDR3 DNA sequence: TGTGCCAGCAGCTTAGACCTAGGACGGAGCACAGATACGCAGTATTTT. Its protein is CASSLDLGRSTDTQYF.

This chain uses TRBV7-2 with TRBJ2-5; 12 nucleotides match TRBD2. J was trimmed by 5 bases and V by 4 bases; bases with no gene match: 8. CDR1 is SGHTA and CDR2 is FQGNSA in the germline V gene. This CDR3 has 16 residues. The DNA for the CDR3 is TGTGCCAGCAGCTCACGACTAGCGGGGGAGGGGGAGACCCAGTACTTC. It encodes CASSSRLAGEGETQYF. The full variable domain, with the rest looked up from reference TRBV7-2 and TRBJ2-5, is GAGVSQSPSNKVTEKGKDVELRCDPISGHTALYWYRQSLGQGLEFLIYFQGNSAPDKSGLPSDRFSAERTGGSVSTLTIQRTQQEDSAVYLCASSSRLAGEGETQYFGPGTRLLVL.

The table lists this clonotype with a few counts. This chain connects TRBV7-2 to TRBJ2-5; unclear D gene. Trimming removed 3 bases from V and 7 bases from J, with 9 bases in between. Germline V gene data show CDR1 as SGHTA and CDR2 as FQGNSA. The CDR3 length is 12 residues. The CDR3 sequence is CASSFSLMTQYF. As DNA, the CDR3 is TGTGCCAGCAGCTTTTCGCTGATGACCCAGTACTTC.

The CDR3 is CASSSRAPGLAGTSTDTQYF. In DNA, the CDR3 is TGTGCCAGCAGTTCACGAGCTCCGGGACTAGCGGGGACTAGCACAGATACGCAGTATTTT. V and J are TRBV6-5 and TRBJ2-3; TRBD2 aligns across 13 bases. V was pared by 4 bases and J by 0 bases, with 13 bases of the junction left unmatched. The CDR3 is 20 residues long. Germline V gene lookup returns CDR1 MNHEY and CDR2 SVGAGI.